This TCR beta chain was sequenced during a study of post-analysis software for immune sequencing data. Unique molecular identifiers were carried by the TCR beta cDNA libraries. TCRdb reprocessed the PCR reads via MiXCR and lists one record per CDR3 protein. The repertoire consists of 740,000 or so distinct CDR3 sequences, with roughly half occurring once and the leading ten covering approximately 4.2%. The source is a girl aged 5-17 years with multiple sclerosis. Sequenced: blood.

CDR3 loop: CASSEPFLGTEAFF. DNA of the CDR3: TGTGCCAGCAGTGAACCTTTCTTGGGAACTGAAGCTTTCTTT. The rearrangement uses TRBV6-1 and TRBJ1-1; D is unclear. V lost 2 bases, J lost 5 bases, and 12 bases lay in between. The CDR3 runs to 14 residues. The germline V gene has CDR1 MNHNS and CDR2 SASEGT.